Listed below are T cell receptor beta chains from one sample, sequenced in a study of siplizumab effects on memory and regulatory T cells. Sequencing used immunoSEQ multiplex PCR; TCRdb keeps in-frame clones, though not all of them. The repertoire holds tens of thousands of clones, with about 88% as singletons. The sample consisted of naive CD8+ T cells sorted from blood. These receptors were collected from a human donor in good health. CDR3s include the opening cysteine and the closing phenylalanine or tryptophan. A D gene is named only where the DNA matches it firmly.

v_gene	d_gene	j_gene	CDR3aa	CDR3nt
TRBV7-9	TRBD1	TRBJ2-7	CASSPSGGRYEQYF	TGTGCCAGCAGCCCCTCAGGGGGCAGGTACGAGCAGTACTTC
TRBV6-4	NA	TRBJ1-5	CASSEGPGSNQPQHF	TGTGCCAGCAGTGAAGGGCCCGGTAGCAATCAGCCCCAGCATTTT
TRBV19	NA	TRBJ2-1	CASGTYSYNEQFF	TGTGCCAGCGGGACGTACTCCTACAATGAGCAGTTCTTC
TRBV5-1	NA	TRBJ2-7	CASSLEAPGLYEQYF	TGCGCCAGCAGCTTGGAGGCTCCGGGCCTCTACGAGCAGTACTTC
TRBV6-6	TRBD1	TRBJ2-1	CASIGTGGHEQFF	TGTGCCAGCATCGGGACAGGGGGCCATGAGCAGTTCTTC
TRBV7-9	TRBD1	TRBJ1-4	CASSFDRDEKLFF	TGTGCCAGCAGCTTCGACAGGGACGAAAAACTGTTTTTT
TRBV2	TRBD2	TRBJ2-3	CASSGLASDTQYF	TGTGCCAGCAGCGGACTAGCGTCAGATACGCAGTATTTT
TRBV2	NA	TRBJ1-4	CASSEGPTNEKLFF	TGTGCCAGCAGTGAGGGGCCAACTAATGAAAAACTGTTTTTT
TRBV18	NA	TRBJ2-7	CASSPVSGPYEQYF	TGTGCCAGCTCACCTGTCTCCGGACCCTACGAGCAGTACTTC
TRBV7-9	NA	TRBJ1-1	CASSLVPDGVNTEAFF	TGTGCCAGCAGCTTGGTCCCGGACGGCGTGAACACTGAAGCTTTCTTT
TRBV27	NA	TRBJ2-7	CASSFASGDYEQYF	TGTGCCAGCAGTTTTGCCAGCGGCGACTACGAGCAGTACTTC
TRBV5-1	NA	TRBJ1-6	CASSFNGSPLHF	TGCGCCAGCAGCTTCAACGGCTCACCCCTCCACTTT
TRBV19	NA	TRBJ2-2	CASSFRVTGELFF	TGTGCCAGTAGTTTTCGGGTCACCGGGGAGCTGTTTTTT
TRBV7-6	NA	TRBJ1-1	CASSLGTAIEAFF	TGTGCCAGCAGCTTAGGGACAGCTATTGAAGCTTTCTTT
TRBV27	NA	TRBJ1-1	CASSLSRGGTEAFF	TGTGCCAGCAGTTTATCCAGGGGAGGCACTGAAGCTTTCTTT